Reported below is one TCR beta chain. The CDR3 loop spans 15 amino acids. Trimming took 3 bases from V and 4 from J, leaving 13 bases between them. Germline CDR1 MNHEY, CDR2 SMNVEV (reference sequence). This specimen comes from a study of blood T cell repertoires in COVID-19. Study background: Acute and convalescent COVID-19 samples came from the United States, Italy and Spain. Nucleic acid was either cDNA or gDNA, and it came from T cells, B-cell-depleted T cells, or PBMCs.

Original data processing: Researchers report that nucleated cell counts were estimated from reference gene primer amplification. Clones were sequenced by immunoSEQ multiplex PCR, and TCRdb holds only the in-frame ones, with some missing. The V and J calls and clone size come from that table; D and trimming were worked out from the DNA. The sample records about 130,000 clones, around four fifths being singletons. Input material: peripheral blood. The genes are TRBV27 and TRBJ1-5; possibly TRBD1 for D (6 bases). The sequence was collected from a human donor in a cohort sampled during active COVID-19. DNA of the CDR3: TGTGCCAGCAGTTTGACCGGGACACTAAATCAGCCCCAGCATTTT. This codes for CASSLTGTLNQPQHF.